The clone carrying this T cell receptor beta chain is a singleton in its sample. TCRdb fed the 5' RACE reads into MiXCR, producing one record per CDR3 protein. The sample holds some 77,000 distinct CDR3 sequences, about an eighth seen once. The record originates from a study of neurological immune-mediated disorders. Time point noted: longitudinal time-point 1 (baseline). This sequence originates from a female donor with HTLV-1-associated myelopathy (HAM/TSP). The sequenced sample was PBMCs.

Here the CDR3 DNA reads TGTGCCAGCAGCTCGGGACAGGGGGGCGATTCACCCCTCCACTTT. It is translated as CASSSGQGGDSPLHF. The chain is built from TRBV6-1 and TRBJ1-6; 11 nucleotides line up with TRBD1. CDR1 is MNHNS, CDR2 SASEGT, per germline. The CDR3 covers 15 residues. The V segment lost 6 bases and the J segment 8 bases; nucleotides outside the gene matches: 6.